These 19 T cell receptor beta chains were all obtained from the same sample, sequenced in a study of blood T cells in healthy people across ages. PCR was performed a second time for about 7 to 11 cycles using a sample-barcoded 5' primer and a J-beta primer mix. From the 5' RACE reads, TCRdb called clonotypes with MiXCR, one entry per CDR3 protein. Here the sample spans approximately 880,000 distinct CDR3 sequences, roughly 43% being singletons. Sample: blood. Every receptor here comes from a man aged 25 to 45 in good health.

This clonotype has more than one count but fewer than ten. This CDR3 reads CASSTVIAGKTYEQYF. As DNA, the CDR3 is TGTGCCAGCAGTACAGTGATAGCGGGAAAGACCTACGAGCAGTACTTC. The chain couples TRBV25-1 to TRBJ2-7; 8 bases map to TRBD2. Germline V lookup: CDR1 MGHDK, CDR2 SYGVNS. The CDR3 has 16 residues. Losses at the gene ends were 5 bases for V and 2 bases for J; bases not matched to a gene: 11.

Concerning this clonotype: This may be a read error: a much more frequent sequence differs by one nucleotide. The V and J genes are TRBV4-2 and TRBJ2-3; maybe TRBD1 (5 bases). Germline values: CDR1 LGHNA, CDR2 YNFKEQ. The V end lost 1 base, the J end lost 4 bases, and 9 bases lay between the germline ends. The CDR3 is 14 residues long. CDR3 protein: CASSQGQSADTQYF. The CDR3 region has the DNA TGTGCCAGCAGCCAAGGACAGTCCGCAGATACGCAGTATTTT.

This clonotype was observed a few times. This rearrangement joins TRBV27 to TRBJ2-7; TRBD1 agrees at 9 bases. Losses at the gene ends were 4 bases for V and 1 base for J; bases not matched to a gene: 8. Germline assignment: CDR1 MNHEY and CDR2 SMNVEV (reference sequence). CDR3 size: 16 residues. Here the CDR3 DNA reads TGTGCCAGCAGTTCGGGACAGGGCCATATATCCTACGAGCAGTACTTC. As protein: CASSSGQGHISYEQYF.

About this clonotype: Likely a read error: the CDR3 ends without its conserved phenylalanine or tryptophan. The rearrangement uses TRBV30 and TRBJ1-2; D ambiguous. V was clipped by 0 bases and J by 8 bases, with 13 bases between them. The germline V gene encodes CDR1 GTSNPN and CDR2 SVGIG (reference sequence). The CDR3 runs 13 residues. The CDR3 nucleotides are TGTGCCTGGAGTGTTGGGATTGCCTTAGGCTACACCTCC. This translates into CAWSVGIALGYTS.

This clonotype was observed a few times. V gene TRBV18 combines with J gene TRBJ1-5, with 7 bases matching TRBD1. The ends lost 5 bases at V and 3 bases at J; junction bases unmatched: 13. The CDR3 is 17 amino acids. Germline CDR1 KGHSH, CDR2 LQKENI. CDR3 region: CASSKEGGSGYNQPQHF. The CDR3 DNA sequence: TGTGCCAGCTCAAAGGAAGGGGGCTCCGGATACAATCAGCCCCAGCATTTT.

The chain recombines TRBV7-2 with TRBJ1-6, with 8 bases that match TRBD1. V shed 1 base and J 9 bases; nucleotides not matched to a gene: 11. Germline V lookup: CDR1 SGHTA, CDR2 FQGNSA. CDR3 size: 17 residues. The CDR3: CASSLEQGVIRVSPLHF. The CDR3 region has the DNA TGTGCCAGCAGCTTAGAACAGGGGGTAATTCGGGTTTCACCCCTCCACTTT.

The chain employs TRBV7-2 and TRBJ2-1; a possible D gene is TRBD2 (5 bases). The germline CDR1 and CDR2 sequences are SGHTA and FQGNSA. Trimming stripped 1 base from V and 6 bases from J, with 10 bases between. The CDR3 length is 14 residues. Here the CDR3 reads CASSLVRAGNEQFF. CDR3 bases: TGTGCCAGCAGCTTAGTAAGGGCGGGCAATGAGCAGTTCTTC.

J is TRBJ2-5 and V is TRBV3-1, with 8 bases identical to TRBD1. Unmatched junction bases numbered 5, after V lost 3 bases and J lost 2 bases. The CDR3 is 15 residues long. Germline V gene lookup returns CDR1 LGHDT and CDR2 YNNKEL (reference sequence). The CDR3 loop is CASSQVRDRQETQYF. CDR3 in DNA: TGTGCCAGCAGCCAGGTCCGGGACAGGCAAGAGACCCAGTACTTC.

This clonotype was seen more than once but under ten times. The CDR3 loop is CASSRKAGGRGGTDTQYF. As DNA, the CDR3 is TGTGCCAGCAGCCGTAAAGCCGGAGGGCGGGGGGGTACAGATACGCAGTATTTT. The chain carries TRBV4-2 and TRBJ2-3, with 9 bases identical to TRBD2. CDR1 and CDR2 from the germline V gene are LGHNA and YNFKEQ. The length of the CDR3 is 18 residues. Germline trimming cut 4 bases from V and 3 bases from J; bases unmatched to any gene: 14.

This clonotype was seen a few times. The chain uses TRBV3-1 and TRBJ1-2, with TRBD1 matching over 10 bases. The junction had 12 bases not matched to a gene; V was cut back by 1 base and J by 4 bases. The CDR3 covers 18 residues. The germline gives CDR1 LGHDT, CDR2 YNNKEL (reference sequence). The CDR3 protein is CASSQGERQGAKTYGYTF. The CDR3 DNA follows: TGTGCCAGCAGCCAAGGGGAAAGACAGGGGGCGAAAACCTATGGCTACACCTTC.

This clonotype has only one observation. The chain has TRBV6-1 and TRBJ2-5, with D possibly TRBD1 on 5 matching bases. The last part of the DNA fits TRBJ2-7 better; the J call may be wrong. The CDR3 extends over 15 amino acids. Germline values: CDR1 MNHNS, CDR2 SASEGT. The CDR3 spells CASSVQALVLHEQYF. The DNA of the CDR3 is TGTGCCAGCAGCGTACAGGCTCTAGTACTCCACGAGCAGTACTTC.

This sequence joins TRBV27 and TRBJ2-1; no clear D. Germline CDR1 MNHEY, CDR2 SMNVEV (reference sequence). The CDR3 is 13 residues long. V shed 5 bases and J shed 9 bases, with 14 bases lying between them. The CDR3 spells CASSVLTFTEQFF. The CDR3 DNA follows: TGTGCCAGCAGTGTGTTGACGTTTACTGAGCAGTTCTTC.

This clonotype was detected once. Its ends do not fully match the called genes, so a read error is possible. J is TRBJ2-5 and V is TRBV6-5; D perhaps matches TRBD2 (5 bases). The J call could be wrong; TRBJ2-1 is a better fit for the DNA end. Germline V gene sequence: CDR1 MNHEY, CDR2 SVGAGI. CDR3 size: 16 residues. Here the CDR3 reads CVSSNGVAGGGETQFF. CDR3 in DNA: TGTGTCAGCAGTAACGGGGTAGCAGGAGGAGGAGAGACCCAGTTCTTC.

This clonotype was counted only a few times. The V and J genes are TRBV29-1 and TRBJ2-3; D gene ambiguous. Germline assignment: CDR1 SQVTM and CDR2 ANQGSEA. V shed 6 bases and J shed 2 bases, with 12 bases lying between them. The CDR3 loop spans 13 amino acids. CDR3 sequence: CSVPVYNTDTQYF. The CDR3 DNA reads TGCAGCGTGCCGGTATACAACACAGATACGCAGTATTTT.

This clonotype was detected only once. CDR3 loop: CASSPIAGASYEQYF. The CDR3 nucleotides are TGTGCCAGCAGCCCTATAGCGGGAGCCTCCTACGAGCAGTACTTC. The chain uses TRBV7-8 and TRBJ2-7, with 9 bases identical to TRBD2. This CDR3 is 15 amino acids long. Germline V CDR1 and CDR2: SGHVS, FQNEAQ. V lost 5 bases to trimming and J lost 0 bases; unmatched junction nucleotides: 5.

This chain joins TRBV20-1 and TRBJ2-5; D call uncertain. CDR3 length equals 10 residues. V shed 5 bases and J shed 6 bases, with 7 bases lying between them. CDR1 is DFQATT and CDR2 is SNEGSKA in the germline V gene (reference sequence). In nucleotides, the CDR3 is TGCAGTGCTGTCGGTCAGACCCAGTACTTC. It is translated as CSAVGQTQYF.

The V call is TRBV20-1, the J call TRBJ2-7; D is possibly TRBD1 (5 bases). V was trimmed by 5 bases and J by 2 bases, leaving 16 bases between them. CDR3 length: 14 amino acids. Germline-derived CDR1 and CDR2 are DFQATT and SNEGSKA (reference sequence). The CDR3 loop is CSAHHSRRAYEQYF. The DNA for the CDR3 is TGCAGTGCTCACCACTCACGCAGGGCCTACGAGCAGTACTTC.

The chain is built from TRBV4-3 and TRBJ1-2; 9 nucleotides line up with TRBD1. This CDR3 contains 16 residues. Trimming took 1 base from V and 4 from J; bases not matched to a gene: 7. The V gene's germline CDR1 is LGHNA and CDR2 YSLEER. The CDR3 loop reads CASSQGGIQGAYGYTF. The CDR3 DNA follows: TGCGCCAGCAGCCAAGGGGGGATACAGGGGGCCTATGGCTACACCTTC.

The chain recombines TRBV11-1 with TRBJ2-3; 11 bases agree with TRBD1. V lost 4 bases and J lost 3; bases outside the gene matches: 3. Per the germline V gene, CDR1 is SGHAT and CDR2 is FQDESV (reference sequence). The CDR3 totals 15 residues. CDR3 in amino acids: CASSSGQGATDTQYF. CDR3 bases: TGTGCCAGCAGCTCAGGACAGGGGGCAACAGATACGCAGTATTTT.